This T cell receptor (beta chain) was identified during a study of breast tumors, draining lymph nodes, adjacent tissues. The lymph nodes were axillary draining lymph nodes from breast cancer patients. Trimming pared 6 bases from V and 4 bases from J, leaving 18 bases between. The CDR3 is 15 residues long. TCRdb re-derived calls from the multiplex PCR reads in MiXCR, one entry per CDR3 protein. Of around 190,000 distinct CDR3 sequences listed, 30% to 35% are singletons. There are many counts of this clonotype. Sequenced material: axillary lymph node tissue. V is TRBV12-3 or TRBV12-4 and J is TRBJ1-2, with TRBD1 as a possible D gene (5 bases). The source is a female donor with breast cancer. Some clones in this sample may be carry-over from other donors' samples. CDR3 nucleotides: TGTGCCAGCAGCCCGGACACCCCCCTTCGCTATGGCTACACCTTC. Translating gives CASSPDTPLRYGYTF.